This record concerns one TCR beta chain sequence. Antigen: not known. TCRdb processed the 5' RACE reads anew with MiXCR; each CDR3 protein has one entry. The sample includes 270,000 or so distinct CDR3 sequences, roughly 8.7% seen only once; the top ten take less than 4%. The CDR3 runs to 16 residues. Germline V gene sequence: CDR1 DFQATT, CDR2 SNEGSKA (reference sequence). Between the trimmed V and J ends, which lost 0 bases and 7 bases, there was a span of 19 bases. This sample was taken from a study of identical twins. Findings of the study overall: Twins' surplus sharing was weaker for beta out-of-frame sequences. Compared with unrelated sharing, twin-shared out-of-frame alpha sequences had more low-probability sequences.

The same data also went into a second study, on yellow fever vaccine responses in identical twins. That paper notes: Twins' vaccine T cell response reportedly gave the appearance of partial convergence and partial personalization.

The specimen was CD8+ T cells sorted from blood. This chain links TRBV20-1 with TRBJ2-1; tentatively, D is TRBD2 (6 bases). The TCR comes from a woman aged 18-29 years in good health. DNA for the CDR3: TGCAGTGCTAGAGACCCGTCCAGCGGGCGACCTAATGAGCAGTTCTTC. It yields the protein CSARDPSSGRPNEQFF.